This entry lists 32 T cell receptor beta chains sequenced from one sample in a study of blood T cell repertoires in COVID-19 (dated by TCRdb to 2020 to 2022). The library was made by the immunoSEQ multiplex PCR assay. This immuneACCESS table, as held by TCRdb, lists in-frame sequences with V and J called but not all clones. Of the missing ones, under half trace to an unresolved V gene in checked studies; the others have no known cause. The sample table contains 25,000 to 35,000 clones; only one count was recorded for more than 70% of them. The ten largest clonotypes hold roughly 21% of the sample. The sequencing sample was made of peripheral blood. All receptors derive from a boy aged 2 to 9 with active or convalescent COVID-19.

V is TRBV29-1 and J is TRBJ2-5; D might be TRBD2 (6 bases). V was trimmed by 1 base and J by 7 bases, leaving 19 bases between them. There are 15 residues in the CDR3. Germline values: CDR1 SQVTM, CDR2 ANQGSEA. DNA of the CDR3: TGCAGCGTTGAAGGGGGTCCGCGGGGACGAGGGACCCAGTACTTC. Protein: CSVEGGPRGRGTQYF.

This chain uses TRBV19 with TRBJ1-2; 10 bases match TRBD1. The CDR3 runs 17 residues. The germline CDR1 and CDR2 sequences are LNHDA and SQIVND (reference sequence). The V and J ends lost 6 bases and 4 bases, in that order; junction bases with no gene match: 14. The CDR3 DNA reads as TGTGCCAGTAGACCGCCCCCAGACAGGGGGCTAGGCTATGGCTACACCTTC. As protein: CASRPPPDRGLGYGYTF.

By frequency in the sample, this clone is medium-sized. The chain is built from TRBV5-1 and TRBJ2-2; the D gene is possibly TRBD2 (6 bases). V dropped 0 bases and J dropped 4 bases, with 10 bases sitting between them. Germline loops: CDR1 SGHRS, CDR2 YFSETQ. The CDR3 is made up of 15 amino acids. CDR3 protein: CASSLVVGGTGELFF. CDR3 DNA: TGCGCCAGCAGCTTGGTAGTCGGGGGCACCGGGGAGCTGTTTTTT.

This clone was observed many times. J is TRBJ2-2 and V is TRBV18; 10 bases line up with TRBD1. The germline gives CDR1 KGHSH, CDR2 LQKENI. V shed 5 bases, J shed 2 bases, and the junction held 11 bases outside the gene matches. This CDR3 spans 18 amino acids. The CDR3 is CASSANLRTGGNTGELFF. CDR3 DNA sequence: TGTGCCAGCTCAGCGAACCTCAGGACAGGGGGTAACACCGGGGAGCTGTTTTTT.

The chain has TRBV6-1 and TRBJ2-1; 7 bases match TRBD1. V shed 5 bases, J shed 2 bases, and the junction held 3 bases outside the gene matches. CDR1 MNHNS and CDR2 SASEGT come from the germline V gene. This CDR3 region has 14 residues. As DNA, the CDR3 is TGTGCCAGCAGTTCCCAGGGGGCCTACAATGAGCAGTTCTTC. Encoded protein: CASSSQGAYNEQFF.

V gene TRBV4-2 combines with J gene TRBJ2-1; TRBD2 matches 15 bases. The germline gives CDR1 LGHNA, CDR2 YNFKEQ. The junction had 8 bases not matched to a gene; V was cut back by 2 bases and J by 9 bases. The CDR3 extends over 17 amino acids. CDR3 DNA: TGTGCCAGCAGCCAAAGGACTAGCGGGGGGGGCTTCCCTGAGCAGTTCTTC. This sequence encodes CASSQRTSGGGFPEQFF.

This clone was counted only a few times. The chain combines TRBV20-1 with TRBJ1-1; D is ambiguous. The V gene lost 5 bases and the J gene lost 8 bases, with 12 bases spanning the gap. CDR3 size: 11 residues. Germline V gene sequence: CDR1 DFQATT, CDR2 SNEGSKA (reference sequence). The CDR3 loop is CSAHALLEAFF. CDR3 bases: TGCAGTGCTCACGCGCTTCTCGAAGCTTTCTTT.

The chain employs TRBV5-5 and TRBJ1-2; TRBD1 is a possible D gene (6 bases). V gave up 1 base and J gave up 7 bases, with 11 bases separating them. This CDR3 is 13 amino acids long. Germline V gene lookup returns CDR1 SGHKS and CDR2 YYEKEE (reference sequence). The CDR3 region has the DNA TGTGCCAGCAGCTTGAGGGGGAGTGGTGGCTACACCTTC. This encodes CASSLRGSGGYTF.

The sample holds one count of this clone. The chain joins TRBV28 to TRBJ2-7; TRBD2 matches at 7 bases. Germline assignment: CDR1 MDHEN and CDR2 SYDVKM. V lost 5 bases and J lost 2; bases outside the gene matches: 18. The CDR3 is made up of 18 amino acids. CDR3 bases: TGTGCCAGCAGTCCCGGACGTTGGGGGGGAACAGGTACCTACGAGCAGTACTTC. It specifies CASSPGRWGGTGTYEQYF. Supplemented by reference TRBV28 and TRBJ2-7, the full variable domain reads DVKVTQSSRYLVKRTGEKVFLECVQDMDHENMFWYRQDPGLGLRLIYFSYDVKMKEKGDIPEGYSVSREKKERFSLILESASTNQTSMYLCASSPGRWGGTGTYEQYFGPGTRLTVT.

V gene TRBV5-6 combines with J gene TRBJ1-1, with D perhaps TRBD1 (6 bases). Germline loops: CDR1 SGHDT, CDR2 YYEEEE. This CDR3 region has 17 residues. Trimming removed 4 bases at V and 1 base at J, with 20 bases between. CDR3 coding DNA: TGTGCCAGCAGCCGAATGGGGGCGTTCATCACGAACACTGAAGCTTTCTTT. Its translation is CASSRMGAFITNTEAFF.

The rearrangement uses TRBV19 and TRBJ1-1; 8 bases match TRBD1. V was pared by 3 bases and J by 8 bases, with 5 bases of the junction left unmatched. CDR3 length: 13 residues. Germline V CDR1 and CDR2: LNHDA, SQIVND (reference sequence). The CDR3 DNA follows: TGTGCCAGTAGTATTGGACAGGGTCCCGAAGCTTTCTTT. Translation gives CASSIGQGPEAFF.

This clone was detected only a few times. The chain employs TRBV7-9 and TRBJ1-2, with TRBD1 matching 10 bases. The CDR3 extends over 15 amino acids. Trimming at V came to 5 bases and at J to 6 bases, leaving 9 bases not matched to a gene. Germline CDR1 is SEHNR and CDR2 is FQNEAQ (reference sequence). The CDR3 reads CASSLDSGQGNGYTF. DNA of the CDR3: TGTGCCAGCAGCCTCGATTCGGGACAGGGGAATGGCTACACCTTC.

CDR3 region: CASSYGAGVYEQYF. CDR3 in DNA: TGTGCCAGCAGTTACGGAGCAGGGGTCTACGAGCAGTACTTC. The V call is TRBV6-5, the J call TRBJ2-7, with D possibly TRBD1 on 6 matching bases. Trimming removed 2 bases at V and 3 bases at J, with 11 bases between. CDR1 is MNHEY and CDR2 is SVGAGI in the germline V gene. The CDR3 is 14 amino acids.

The DNA of the CDR3 is TGTGCCAGCTCACCAGAAGGGGACTATGGCTACACCTTC. Amino acids: CASSPEGDYGYTF. The chain uses TRBV18 and TRBJ1-2, with TRBD1 as a possible D gene (5 bases). CDR3 length: 13 residues. Germline assignment: CDR1 KGHSH and CDR2 LQKENI. V was clipped by 2 bases and J by 3 bases, with 7 bases between them.

The chain has TRBV28 and TRBJ2-7, with TRBD1 identical over 9 bases. Unmatched junction bases numbered 7, after V lost 3 bases and J lost 4 bases. The CDR3 has 15 amino acids. The germline V gene has CDR1 MDHEN and CDR2 SYDVKM. The CDR3 nucleotides are TGTGCCAGCAGTTTCCCGGACAGGGGAAGGTACGAGCAGTACTTC. Translating it yields CASSFPDRGRYEQYF.

This clone was seen more than once but under ten times. The chain's CDR3 is CASSQDRGSAYEQYF. CDR3 nucleotide sequence: TGTGCCAGCAGCCAAGATCGGGGGAGCGCCTACGAGCAGTACTTC. V is TRBV4-2 and J is TRBJ2-7, with D tentatively TRBD2 (6 bases). CDR1 and CDR2 from the germline V gene are LGHNA and YNFKEQ. Trimming removed 0 bases at V and 2 bases at J, with 11 bases between. CDR3 length: 15 residues.

The chain uses TRBV7-2 and TRBJ2-5; D not certain. The germline V gene encodes CDR1 SGHTA and CDR2 FQGNSA. The CDR3 covers 13 residues. Trimming removed 2 bases from V and 2 bases from J, with 6 bases in between. The CDR3: CASSLRRQETQYF. DNA of the CDR3: TGTGCCAGCAGCTTACGTCGGCAAGAGACCCAGTACTTC.

A few counts support this clone. The CDR3 spells CASSIRGFGSNQPQHF. The DNA of the CDR3 is TGTGCCAGTAGTATTCGGGGATTCGGGAGCAATCAGCCCCAGCATTTT. The chain combines TRBV19 with TRBJ1-5; D remains ambiguous. V was shortened by 3 bases and J by 1 base, with 13 bases between the two germline ends. This CDR3 is 16 amino acids long. Germline V gene sequence: CDR1 LNHDA, CDR2 SQIVND (reference sequence).

V gene TRBV19 combines with J gene TRBJ1-4; D is possibly TRBD1 (5 bases). This CDR3 has 15 amino acids. V was shortened by 6 bases and J by 3 bases, with 14 bases between the two germline ends. Per the germline V gene, CDR1 is LNHDA and CDR2 is SQIVND (reference sequence). CDR3: CASRFRGGANEKLFF. The CDR3 region has the DNA TGTGCCAGTAGATTTCGAGGAGGGGCTAATGAAAAACTGTTTTTT.

In its sample, this clone was seen a few times. The chain links TRBV24-1 to TRBJ1-5; tentative D call: TRBD1 (5 bases). The CDR3 spans 14 residues. The germline V and J ends were trimmed by 7 bases and 3 bases, with 12 bases remaining between them. Germline V CDR1 and CDR2: KGHDR, SFDVKD. The CDR3, as DNA: TGTGCCACCAGCCCCGACAGCCTCAATCAGCCCCAGCATTTT. Translating it yields CATSPDSLNQPQHF.

Remarks on this clone: One end of the junction varies from germline; a read error may be responsible. Other DNA sequences in the sample encode the same CDR3. J is TRBJ2-2 and V is TRBV7-3, with TRBD2 matching over 11 bases. The CDR3 contains 17 residues. Germline V gene lookup returns CDR1 SGHTA and CDR2 FQGTGA. DNA for the CDR3: TGCGCCAGCAGGGCTAGCGGGGGGCCGGCAGGCGGCGGGGAGCTGTTTTTT. Amino acid sequence: CASRASGGPAGGGELFF.

The chain is built from TRBV10-3 and TRBJ2-5; maybe TRBD1 (7 bases). Trimming shortened V by 8 bases and J by 3 bases, and 13 bases separated the two germline ends. This CDR3 spans 13 amino acids. Per germline, CDR1 ENHRY and CDR2 SYGVKD. The CDR3 reads CAIATRGEETQYF. The DNA of the CDR3 is TGTGCCATCGCGACCAGGGGGGAAGAGACCCAGTACTTC.

This clone was observed a few times. V is TRBV19 and J is TRBJ2-3, with 7 bases matching TRBD1. The V gene end was trimmed by 3 bases and the J gene end by 0 bases; junction bases not matched to a gene: 6. CDR1 is LNHDA, CDR2 SQIVND, per germline (reference sequence). This CDR3 has 16 residues. The CDR3 protein is CASSIDRAPSTDTQYF. CDR3 nucleotide sequence: TGTGCCAGTAGTATCGACAGGGCGCCTAGCACAGATACGCAGTATTTT.

The chain has TRBV4-3 and TRBJ2-1; 7 bases are shared with TRBD1. Unmatched junction bases numbered 6, after V lost 4 bases and J lost 3 bases. This CDR3 comprises 15 residues. The germline gives CDR1 LGHNA, CDR2 YSLEER. CDR3 coding DNA: TGCGCCAGCAGCCGGGGCAGGGGGAACTACAATGAGCAGTTCTTC. It encodes CASSRGRGNYNEQFF.

A few counts support this clone. In DNA form, the CDR3 reads TGTGCCAGCAGCTTAGCGGTAGCGTCTTACGAGCAGTACTTC. Its protein is CASSLAVASYEQYF. J is TRBJ2-7 and V is TRBV7-9, with D tentatively TRBD2 (5 bases). The CDR3 totals 14 residues. Germline assignment: CDR1 SEHNR and CDR2 FQNEAQ (reference sequence). V was pared by 0 bases and J by 4 bases, with 10 bases between.

This clone was seen once. V gene TRBV9 combines with J gene TRBJ1-5, with a possible D match to TRBD1 (5 bases). The length of the CDR3 is 13 residues. Germline V gene lookup returns CDR1 SGDLS and CDR2 YYNGEE. V was clipped by 8 bases and J by 3 bases, with 12 bases between them. The CDR3 spells CARGGEVNQPQHF. The CDR3 DNA reads TGTGCCAGGGGGGGAGAGGTCAATCAGCCCCAGCATTTT.

In this sample, this clone turned up many times. This rearrangement joins TRBV30 to TRBJ1-6, with 7 bases identical to TRBD1. This CDR3 is built from 13 residues. Germline CDR1 GTSNPN, CDR2 SVGIG (reference sequence). V lost 6 bases, J lost 10 bases, and 9 bases stayed unmatched. The CDR3 region has the DNA TGTGCCTGTCAAAGGGGGCAGGGATCACCCCTCCACTTT. It yields the protein CACQRGQGSPLHF.

This clone was recorded only once. V usage is TRBV11-2 and J usage is TRBJ2-1, with TRBD2 as a possible D gene (6 bases). Per the germline V gene, CDR1 is SGHAT and CDR2 is FQNNGV. The CDR3 extends over 19 amino acids. Trimming left V 5 bases short and J 3 bases short, with 26 bases between. CDR3 nucleotides: TGTGCCAGCAGCCCCTGGGATTGGCCGGGGGTGCGTATCTACAATGAGCAGTTCTTC. Residues: CASSPWDWPGVRIYNEQFF.

This sequence joins TRBV5-6 and TRBJ1-4; maybe TRBD1 (5 bases). V shed 2 bases and J shed 6 bases, with 17 bases lying between them. The germline gives CDR1 SGHDT, CDR2 YYEEEE. CDR3 size: 16 residues. The CDR3 coding sequence is TGTGCCAGCAGCTTCGGCCTCCTTGGGGCTTATGAAAAACTGTTTTTT. Amino acids: CASSFGLLGAYEKLFF.

V gene TRBV21-1 combines with J gene TRBJ1-2; TRBD1 is the table's D call and was not checked against the DNA. TRBV21-1 is noted as a pseudogene. This CDR3 is built from 18 residues. In DNA, the CDR3 is TGTGCCAGCAGCAAGCCCATAGCCTCTTCCGGGACAGACTATGGCTACACCTTC. Its protein product is CASSKPIASSGTDYGYTF.

The chain recombines TRBV19 with TRBJ1-1; 8 bases match TRBD1. The CDR3 contains 14 residues. Germline values: CDR1 LNHDA, CDR2 SQIVND (reference sequence). With 4 bases clipped from V and 4 bases from J, the junction kept 5 bases outside the gene matches. CDR3 sequence: CASSSHRGGTEAFF. In nucleotides, the CDR3 is TGTGCCAGTAGTAGCCACAGGGGGGGCACTGAAGCTTTCTTT.

The table lists this clone with a few counts. The chain uses TRBV18 and TRBJ2-7, with D possibly matching TRBD1 (6 bases). V was cut by 3 bases and J by 4 bases, with 19 bases left in between. Per the germline V gene, CDR1 is KGHSH and CDR2 is LQKENI. The length of the CDR3 is 16 residues. The CDR3 loop reads CASSPFPPWGTYEQYF. The CDR3 nucleotides are TGTGCCAGCTCACCTTTTCCCCCCTGGGGGACATACGAGCAGTACTTC.